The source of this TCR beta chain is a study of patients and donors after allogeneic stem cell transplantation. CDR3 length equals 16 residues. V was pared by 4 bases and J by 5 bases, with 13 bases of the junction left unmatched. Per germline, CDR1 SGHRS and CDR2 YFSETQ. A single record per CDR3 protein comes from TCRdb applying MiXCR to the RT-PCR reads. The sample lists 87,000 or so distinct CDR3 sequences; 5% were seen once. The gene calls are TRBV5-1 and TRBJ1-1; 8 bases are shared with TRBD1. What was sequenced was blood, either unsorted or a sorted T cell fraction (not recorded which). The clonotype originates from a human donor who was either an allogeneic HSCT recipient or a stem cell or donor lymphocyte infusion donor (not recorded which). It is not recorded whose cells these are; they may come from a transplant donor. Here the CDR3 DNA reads TGCGCCAGCAGCCCGGGACCTCAGGGGGCGGGAACTGAAGCTTTCTTT. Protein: CASSPGPQGAGTEAFF.